A few counts support the clone carrying this T cell receptor (beta chain). Its ends do not fully match the called genes, so a read error is possible. These data belong to a study of tumour-infiltrating T cells in Burkitt lymphoma. Study summary: Overall and progression-free survival were predicted by productive clonality.

Profiling relied on immunoSEQ multiplex PCR, and the TCRdb table lists in-frame clones only, not all of them. The sample lists 13,000 to 15,000 clones; about 33% were seen once. CDR3 length: 15 residues. The germline gives CDR1 LNHDA, CDR2 SQIVND (reference sequence). This TCR derives from a human donor with diffuse large B-cell lymphoma. Input material: tumor tissue. V is TRBV19 and J is TRBJ2-2, with 7 bases identical to TRBD1. In DNA form, the CDR3 reads TGTGCCAGTAGTCCGGCATACAGGGGTTCCGGGAAGCTGTTTTTT. This encodes CASSPAYRGSGKLFF.